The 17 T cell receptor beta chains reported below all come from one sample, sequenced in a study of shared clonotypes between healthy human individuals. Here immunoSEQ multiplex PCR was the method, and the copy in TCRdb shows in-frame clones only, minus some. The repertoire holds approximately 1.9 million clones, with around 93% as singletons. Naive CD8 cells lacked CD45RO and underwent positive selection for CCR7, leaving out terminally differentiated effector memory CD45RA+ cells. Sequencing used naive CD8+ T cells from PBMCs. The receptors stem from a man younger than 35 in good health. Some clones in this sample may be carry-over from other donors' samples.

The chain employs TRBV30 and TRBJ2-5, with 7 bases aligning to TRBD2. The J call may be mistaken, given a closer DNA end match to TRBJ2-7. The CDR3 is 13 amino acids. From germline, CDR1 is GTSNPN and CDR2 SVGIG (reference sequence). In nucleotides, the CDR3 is TGTGCCTGGAGTGTACTGGGCGGGAGCGAGCAGTACTTC. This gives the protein CAWSVLGGSEQYF.

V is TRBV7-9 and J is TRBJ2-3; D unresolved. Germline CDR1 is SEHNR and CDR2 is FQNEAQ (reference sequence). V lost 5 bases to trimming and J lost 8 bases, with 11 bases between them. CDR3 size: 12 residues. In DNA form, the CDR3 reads TGTGCCAGCAGCCCCGTATCGGGTACGCAGTATTTT. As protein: CASSPVSGTQYF.

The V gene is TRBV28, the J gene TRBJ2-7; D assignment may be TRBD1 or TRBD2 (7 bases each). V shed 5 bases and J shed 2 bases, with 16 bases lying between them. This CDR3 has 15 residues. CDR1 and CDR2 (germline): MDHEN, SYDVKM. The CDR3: CASSPQGGPTYEQYF. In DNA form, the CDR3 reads TGTGCCAGCAGTCCTCAGGGGGGGCCGACCTACGAGCAGTACTTC.

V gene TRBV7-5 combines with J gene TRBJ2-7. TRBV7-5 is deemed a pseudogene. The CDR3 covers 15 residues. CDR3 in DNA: TGTGTCAGAAGCTTTGTGGCAGGGGACTTCTACGAGCAGTACTTC. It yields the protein CVRSFVAGDFYEQYF.

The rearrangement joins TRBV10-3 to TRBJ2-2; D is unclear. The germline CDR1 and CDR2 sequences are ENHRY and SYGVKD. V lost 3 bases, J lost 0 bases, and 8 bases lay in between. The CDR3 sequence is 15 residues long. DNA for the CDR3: TGTGCCATCAGTGACGAGTTCGCGAACACCGGGGAGCTGTTTTTT. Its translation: CAISDEFANTGELFF.

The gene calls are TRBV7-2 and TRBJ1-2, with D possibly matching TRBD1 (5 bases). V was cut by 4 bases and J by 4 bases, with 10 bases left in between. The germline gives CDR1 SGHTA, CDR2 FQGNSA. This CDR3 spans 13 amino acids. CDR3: CASSSRDGYGYTF. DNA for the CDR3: TGTGCCAGCAGCTCACGGGACGGCTATGGCTACACCTTC.

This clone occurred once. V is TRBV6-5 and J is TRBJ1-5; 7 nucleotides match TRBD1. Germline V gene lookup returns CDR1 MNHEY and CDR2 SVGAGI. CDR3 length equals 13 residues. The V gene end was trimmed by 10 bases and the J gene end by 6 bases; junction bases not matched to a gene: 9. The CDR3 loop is CATSDREGQPQHF. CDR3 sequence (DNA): TGTGCCACATCCGACAGGGAAGGTCAGCCCCAGCATTTT.

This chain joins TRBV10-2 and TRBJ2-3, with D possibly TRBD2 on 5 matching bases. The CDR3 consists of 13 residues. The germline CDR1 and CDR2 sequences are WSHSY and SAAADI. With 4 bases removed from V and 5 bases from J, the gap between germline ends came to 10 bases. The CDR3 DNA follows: TGCGCCAGCAGTGGGACTGTGGGAGATACGCAGTATTTT. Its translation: CASSGTVGDTQYF.

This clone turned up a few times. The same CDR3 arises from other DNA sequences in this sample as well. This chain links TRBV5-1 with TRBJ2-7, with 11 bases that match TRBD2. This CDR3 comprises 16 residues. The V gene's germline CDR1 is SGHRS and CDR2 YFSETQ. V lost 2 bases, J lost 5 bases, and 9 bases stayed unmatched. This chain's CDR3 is CASSLSLAGGDDEQYF. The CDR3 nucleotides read TGCGCCAGCAGCTTATCTTTAGCGGGAGGGGACGACGAGCAGTACTTC. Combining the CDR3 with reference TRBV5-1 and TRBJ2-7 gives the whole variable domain KAGVTQTPRYLIKTRGQQVTLSCSPISGHRSVSWYQQTPGQGLQFLFEYFSETQRNKGNFPGRFSGRQFSNSRSEMNVSTLELGDSALYLCASSLSLAGGDDEQYFGPGTRLTVT.

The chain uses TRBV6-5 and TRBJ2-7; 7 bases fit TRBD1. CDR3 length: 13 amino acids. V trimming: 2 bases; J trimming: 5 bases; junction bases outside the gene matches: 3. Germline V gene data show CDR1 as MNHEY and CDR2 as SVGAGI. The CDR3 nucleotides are TGTGCCAGCAGTTACGACACAGGGGACGAGCAGTACTTC. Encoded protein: CASSYDTGDEQYF.

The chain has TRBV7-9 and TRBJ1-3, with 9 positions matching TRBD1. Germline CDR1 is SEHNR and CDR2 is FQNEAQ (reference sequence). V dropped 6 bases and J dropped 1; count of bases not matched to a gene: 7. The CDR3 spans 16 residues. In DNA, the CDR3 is TGTGCCAGCAGTCGACAGGGGGACCGGTCTGGAAACACCATATATTTT. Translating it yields CASSRQGDRSGNTIYF. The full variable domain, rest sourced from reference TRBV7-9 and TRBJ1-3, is DTGVSQNPRHKITKRGQNVTFRCDPISEHNRLYWYRQTLGQGPEFLTYFQNEAQLEKSRLLSDRFSAERPKGSFSTLEIQRTEQGDSAMYLCASSRQGDRSGNTIYFGEGSWLTVV.

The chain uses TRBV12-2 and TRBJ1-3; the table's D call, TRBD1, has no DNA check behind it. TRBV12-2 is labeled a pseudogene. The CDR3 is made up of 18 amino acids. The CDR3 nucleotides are TGTGCAAGTCGCTTAGGGGAACAGGGGAAGGATAATCGGAACACCATATATTTT. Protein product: CASRLGEQGKDNRNTIYF.

The CDR3 DNA sequence: TGTGCCAGCAGTGCGAGTAGTGGGAGAGGCACCGGGGAGCTGTTTTTT. Protein sequence: CASSASSGRGTGELFF. The chain recombines TRBV6-1 with TRBJ2-2, with a weak D call TRBD2 (5 bases). V lost 4 bases, J lost 4 bases, and 16 bases lay in between. The CDR3 extends over 16 amino acids. CDR1 and CDR2 from the germline V gene are MNHNS and SASEGT.

CDR3 in amino acids: CASSLGGAGDEQFF. In nucleotides, the CDR3 is TGTGCCAGCAGCTTAGGCGGGGCGGGCGATGAGCAGTTCTTC. The rearrangement joins TRBV7-9 to TRBJ2-1; a possible D gene is TRBD2 (6 bases). The CDR3 runs 14 residues. Germline loops: CDR1 SEHNR, CDR2 FQNEAQ (reference sequence). The V end lost 1 base, the J end lost 8 bases, and 12 bases lay between the germline ends.

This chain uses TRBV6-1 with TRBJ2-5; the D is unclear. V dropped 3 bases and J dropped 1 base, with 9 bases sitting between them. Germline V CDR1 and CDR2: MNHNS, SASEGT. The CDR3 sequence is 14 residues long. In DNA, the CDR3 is TGTGCCAGCAGTGATCCGGCTATCCAAGAGACCCAGTACTTC. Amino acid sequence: CASSDPAIQETQYF.

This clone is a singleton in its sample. The CDR3 region has the DNA TGCGCCAGCAGTGAGTCGGGACAGGGTATCTATGGCTACACCTTC. It encodes CASSESGQGIYGYTF. The V and J genes are TRBV10-2 and TRBJ1-2; 9 bases align to TRBD1. V lost 0 bases to trimming and J lost 4 bases; unmatched junction nucleotides: 3. From germline, CDR1 is WSHSY and CDR2 SAAADI. CDR3 length equals 15 residues.

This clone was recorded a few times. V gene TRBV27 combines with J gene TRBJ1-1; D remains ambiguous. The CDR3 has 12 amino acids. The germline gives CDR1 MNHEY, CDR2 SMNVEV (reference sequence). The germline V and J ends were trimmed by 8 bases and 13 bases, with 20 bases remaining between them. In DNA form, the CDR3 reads TGTGCCAGCTCAAATGATCCCGAGCGTTGTTTCTTT. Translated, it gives CASSNDPERCFF.